This TCR beta chain stems from a study of T cells in Graves' hyperthyroidism and ophthalmopathy. Overall study results and limits: From stable hyperthyroidism, ophthalmopathy was separated by a 13 V-J model. Peripheral blood also featured most of the thyroid clonotypes expanded above 0.001.

This clonotype has at least ten counts. Antigen specificity is unknown. Among the patients, aged 18 to 65, hyperthyroidism was newly diagnosed and had lasted under 2 months. A patient was excluded if there was uncontrolled infection, other autoimmune disease, pregnancy or lactation. Trimming took off 0 bases at V and 9 bases at J, with 12 bases between the two ends. The CDR3 contains 14 residues. Germline CDR1 LGHDT, CDR2 YNNKEL (reference sequence). Using RNA transcripts as the source, TCR beta CDR3 regions were amplified. First-round RT-PCR of the TCR CDR3 relied on the HTBI primer set. TCRdb ran MiXCR on the multiplex PCR reads and lists one entry per CDR3 protein. The sample has roughly 420,000 distinct CDR3 sequences, about 13% seen once.

Material for sequencing was blood. This chain joins TRBV3-1 and TRBJ2-1; D remains unclear. The receptor's source is a woman under 30 with Graves' hyperthyroidism. This CDR3 reads CASSQDQVAIEQFF. The CDR3 DNA is TGTGCCAGCAGCCAAGATCAAGTGGCAATTGAGCAGTTCTTC.